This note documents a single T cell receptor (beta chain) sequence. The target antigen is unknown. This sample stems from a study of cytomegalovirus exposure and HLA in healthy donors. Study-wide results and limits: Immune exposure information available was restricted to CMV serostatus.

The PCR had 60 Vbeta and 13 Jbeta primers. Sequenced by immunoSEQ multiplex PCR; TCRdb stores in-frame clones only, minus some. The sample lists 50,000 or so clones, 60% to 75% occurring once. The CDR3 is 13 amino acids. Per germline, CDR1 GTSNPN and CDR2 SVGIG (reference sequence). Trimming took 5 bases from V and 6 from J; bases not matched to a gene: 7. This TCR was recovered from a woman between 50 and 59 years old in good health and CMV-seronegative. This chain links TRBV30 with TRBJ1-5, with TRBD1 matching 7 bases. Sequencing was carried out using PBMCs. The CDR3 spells CAWGDRIGQPQHF. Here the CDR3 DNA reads TGTGCCTGGGGGGACAGAATTGGTCAGCCCCAGCATTTT.